This T cell receptor beta chain was profiled in a study of T cells in Graves' hyperthyroidism and ophthalmopathy. Overall study results and limits: Within blood appeared most thyroid clonotypes that had expanded above 0.001.

This clonotype was observed at least ten times. What it binds is not known. Trimming stripped 7 bases from V and 0 bases from J, with 16 bases between. CDR3 length: 16 amino acids. The germline V gene has CDR1 MNHEY and CDR2 SMNVEV (reference sequence). Hyperthyroidism patients were newly diagnosed, had disease duration under 2 months, and were aged 18 to 65 years. Lactation, pregnancy, other autoimmune disease or uncontrolled infection led to exclusion of patients. PBMCs were collected from an approximately 10 ml volume of fresh peripheral blood. The CDR3 regions of TCR beta were amplified from RNA transcripts. The HTBI primer set drove a first-round RT-PCR of the TCR CDR3. Via MiXCR, TCRdb re-called the multiplex PCR reads, giving one row per CDR3 protein. The sample has about 580,000 distinct CDR3 sequences; around 14% are singletons.

This sequence joins TRBV27 and TRBJ1-5; D unresolved. The clonotype comes from a woman in her twenties or thirties with Graves' hyperthyroidism that later progressed to Graves' ophthalmopathy. Material for sequencing was blood. The CDR3 region is CASTYSFDLSNQPQHF. The CDR3 DNA sequence: TGTGCCAGCACCTACTCATTTGACCTTAGCAATCAGCCCCAGCATTTT.